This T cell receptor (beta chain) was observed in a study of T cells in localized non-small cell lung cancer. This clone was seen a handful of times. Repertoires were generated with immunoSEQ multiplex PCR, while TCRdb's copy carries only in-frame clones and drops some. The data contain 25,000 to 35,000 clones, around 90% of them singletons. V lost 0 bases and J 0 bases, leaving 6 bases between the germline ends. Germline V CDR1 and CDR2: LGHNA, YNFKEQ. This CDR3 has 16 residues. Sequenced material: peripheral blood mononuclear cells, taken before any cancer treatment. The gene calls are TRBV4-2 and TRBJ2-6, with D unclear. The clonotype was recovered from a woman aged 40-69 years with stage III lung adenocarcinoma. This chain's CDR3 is CASSQDEASGANVLTF. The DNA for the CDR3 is TGTGCCAGCAGCCAAGATGAAGCCTCTGGGGCCAACGTCCTGACTTTC.